This T cell receptor beta chain comes out of a study of blood T cell repertoires in COVID-19. Whole-study context: Samples came from the United States, Italy and Spain, spanning acute and convalescent COVID-19.

Repertoires were generated with immunoSEQ multiplex PCR, while TCRdb's copy carries only in-frame clones and drops some. The sample records approximately 160,000 clones, roughly nine tenths being singletons. In germline, CDR1 is SGHTA, CDR2 FQGNSA. The CDR3 consists of 17 residues. The junction had 7 bases not matched to a gene; V was cut back by 5 bases and J by 2 bases. Clinical history reported by participants formed the basis on which cohorts were assigned. Sequencing was carried out using PBMCs or T cells enriched from blood (not recorded which). This TCR was sampled from a woman aged 45-60 years who had recovered from COVID-19. This chain connects TRBV7-2 to TRBJ2-3, with TRBD2 identical over 13 bases. CDR3 bases: TGTGCCAGCAGCAAGGGGACTAGCGGGGCGTCCACAGATACGCAGTATTTT. It specifies CASSKGTSGASTDTQYF.